The entry below describes one T cell receptor beta chain. This specimen comes from a study of blood T cell repertoires in COVID-19. Study in general: Sources were T cells, B-cell-depleted T cells, or PBMCs; the material itself was cDNA or gDNA.

Assay: immunoSEQ multiplex PCR; the TCRdb copy retains only in-frame clones and omits some. The sample records about 150,000 clones, roughly 82% being singletons. This clonotype was sampled from a woman between 50 and 59 years old with acute or convalescent COVID-19. Sequenced sample: peripheral blood.

CDR3 loop: CASSLVAGESYEQYF. CDR3 DNA sequence: TGCGCCAGCAGCTTGGTAGCGGGGGAATCCTACGAGCAGTACTTC. The chain joins TRBV5-1 to TRBJ2-7; 9 nucleotides line up with TRBD2. Trimming cost V 0 bases and J 1 base; bases outside gene matches: 2. Germline CDR1 SGHRS, CDR2 YFSETQ. This CDR3 has 15 amino acids. The entire variable domain, with the rest obtained from reference TRBV5-1 and TRBJ2-7, is as follows: KAGVTQTPRYLIKTRGQQVTLSCSPISGHRSVSWYQQTPGQGLQFLFEYFSETQRNKGNFPGRFSGRQFSNSRSEMNVSTLELGDSALYLCASSLVAGESYEQYFGPGTRLTVT.